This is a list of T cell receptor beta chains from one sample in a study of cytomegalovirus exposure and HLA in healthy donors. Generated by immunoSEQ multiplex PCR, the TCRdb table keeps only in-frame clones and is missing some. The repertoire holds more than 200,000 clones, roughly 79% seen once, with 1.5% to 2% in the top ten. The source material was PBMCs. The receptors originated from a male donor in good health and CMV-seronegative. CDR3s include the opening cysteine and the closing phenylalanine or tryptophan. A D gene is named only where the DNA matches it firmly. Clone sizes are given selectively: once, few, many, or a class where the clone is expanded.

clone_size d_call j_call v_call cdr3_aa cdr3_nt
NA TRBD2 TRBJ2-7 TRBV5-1 CASSFTSGYEQYF TGCGCCAGCAGCTTTACTAGCGGCTACGAGCAGTACTTC
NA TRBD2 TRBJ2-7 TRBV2 CATTKTSGPLF TGTGCCACCACCAAGACTAGCGGCCCCCTCTTC
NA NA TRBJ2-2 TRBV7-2 CASSRQGPGELFF TGTGCCAGCAGTCGCCAGGGGCCCGGGGAGCTGTTTTTT
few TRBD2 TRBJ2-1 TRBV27 CASSLTSGTYNEQFF TGTGCCAGCAGTTTGACTAGCGGGACTTACAATGAGCAGTTCTTC
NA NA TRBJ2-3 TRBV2 CASMIDRTTSTDTQYF TGTGCCAGCATGATCGACAGGACAACTAGCACAGATACGCAGTATTTT
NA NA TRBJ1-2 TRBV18 CASSPGGDNYGYTF TGTGCCAGCTCACCAGGGGGCGATAACTATGGCTACACCTTC
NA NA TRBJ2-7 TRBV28 CASSGGNYEQYF TGTGCCAGCAGTGGAGGTAACTACGAGCAGTACTTC
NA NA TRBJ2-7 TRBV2 CASSDEAGHEQYF TGTGCCAGCAGTGATGAGGCCGGTCACGAGCAGTACTTC
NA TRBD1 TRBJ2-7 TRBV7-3 CASSSTGGYEQYF TGTGCCAGCAGCTCTACAGGGGGCTACGAGCAGTACTTC
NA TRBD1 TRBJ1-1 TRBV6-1 CASSGDSLGAFF TGTGCCAGCAGCGGGGACAGCTTAGGGGCTTTCTTT
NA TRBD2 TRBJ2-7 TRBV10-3 CAISSGTSNFEQYF TGTGCCATCAGCTCCGGGACTAGCAATTTCGAGCAGTACTTC
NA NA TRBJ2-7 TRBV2 CASRDDTYEQYF TGTGCCAGCAGAGACGACACCTACGAGCAGTACTTC
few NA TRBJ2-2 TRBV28 CASSLPPTENTGELFF TGTGCCAGCAGTTTACCCCCCACAGAGAACACCGGGGAGCTGTTTTTT
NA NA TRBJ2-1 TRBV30 CAWTSLNEQFF TGTGCCTGGACTAGTTTAAATGAGCAGTTCTTC
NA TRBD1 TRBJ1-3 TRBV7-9 CASSRRLDRPGAGNTIYF TGTGCCAGCAGCCGCCGATTGGACAGGCCAGGAGCTGGAAACACCATATATTTT
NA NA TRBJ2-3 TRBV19 CASSAYRSTDTQYF TGTGCCAGTAGTGCCTACCGTAGCACAGATACGCAGTATTTT
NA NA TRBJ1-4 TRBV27 CASSTKRGFREKLFF TGTGCCAGCAGTACCAAAAGGGGGTTCCGTGAAAAACTGTTTTTT
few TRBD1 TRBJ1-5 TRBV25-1 CASSESDRGHSQHF TGTGCCAGCAGTGAATCGGACAGGGGGCACTCCCAGCATTTT
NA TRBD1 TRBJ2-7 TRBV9 CASSPTGTGPYEQYF TGTGCCAGCAGCCCCACCGGGACAGGGCCCTACGAGCAGTACTTC
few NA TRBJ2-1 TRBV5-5 CASSLEASGYNEQFF TGTGCCAGCAGCTTGGAGGCCTCGGGGTACAATGAGCAGTTCTTC
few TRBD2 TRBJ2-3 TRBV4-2 CASSQDHRTSGGGDTQYF TGTGCCAGCAGCCAAGATCACAGGACTAGCGGGGGGGGAGATACGCAGTATTTT
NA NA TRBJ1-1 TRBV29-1 CSVEDKSTEAFF TGCAGCGTTGAAGACAAGAGCACTGAAGCTTTCTTT
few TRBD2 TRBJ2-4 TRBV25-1 CASSGSGERNIQYF TGTGCCAGCAGTGGGAGCGGGGAACGGAACATTCAGTACTTC
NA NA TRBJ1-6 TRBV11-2 CASSPSGVRVAYNSPLHF TGTGCCAGCAGCCCCTCGGGGGTCAGGGTAGCCTATAATTCACCCCTCCACTTT
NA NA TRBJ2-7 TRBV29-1 CSVEVFHSRFYEQYF TGCAGCGTTGAAGTATTCCACAGCCGATTCTACGAGCAGTACTTC
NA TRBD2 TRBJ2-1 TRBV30 CAWTSGSYNEQFF TGTGCCTGGACTAGCGGTTCCTACAATGAGCAGTTCTTC
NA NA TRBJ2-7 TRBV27 CASSFRGTTGGRQGPYEQYF TGTGCCAGCAGTTTTCGGGGTACGACGGGGGGGCGACAGGGTCCCTACGAGCAGTACTTC
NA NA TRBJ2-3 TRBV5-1 CASSLTPTVRDTQYF TGCGCCAGCAGCTTGACCCCGACAGTTAGGGATACGCAGTATTTT
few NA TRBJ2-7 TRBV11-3 CASSLGNSYEQYF TGTGCCAGCAGCTTAGGTAATAGCTACGAGCAGTACTTC
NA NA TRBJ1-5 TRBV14 CASSQRLNQPQHF TGTGCCAGCAGCCAACGTCTCAATCAGCCCCAGCATTTT
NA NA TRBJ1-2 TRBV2 CASRVNGEGNYGYTF TGTGCCAGCAGGGTTAACGGGGAGGGAAACTATGGCTACACCTTC